A selection of T cell receptor beta chains follows, all from one sample in a study of T cell repertoires in cytomegalovirus infection. Their target antigens are unknown. One entry per CDR3 protein results from TCRdb running MiXCR on the reads. The table includes approximately 730,000 distinct CDR3 sequences, about 28% detected once. The input for sequencing was cultured CD8+ T cells from PBMCs, taken from culture after CMV antigen stimulation. These receptors all stem from a human donor in good health (CMV status not recorded). Some clones in this sample may be carry-over from other donors' samples. The CDR3 runs from the conserved cysteine through the conserved F or W. A D gene is named only where the DNA matches it firmly. Some rows mark clone size as missing; the rest say once, few, many or name a class of expanded clone.

clone size	J gene	V gene	D gene	CDR3 protein	CDR3 DNA
-	TRBJ2-3	TRBV7-8	-	CASSHRPTDTQYF	TGTGCCAGCAGCCACCGACCCACAGATACGCAGTATTTT
-	TRBJ2-3	TRBV5-1	-	CASSPWSGVSDTQYF	TGCGCCAGCAGCCCCTGGTCGGGGGTCTCAGATACGCAGTATTTT
many	TRBJ1-1	TRBV7-2	-	CASSPLSEVLNTEAFF	TGTGCCAGCAGCCCGTTGTCAGAGGTATTGAACACTGAAGCTTTCTTT
once	TRBJ2-2	TRBV29-1	-	CSVEDPWTQGTGELFF	TGCAGCGTTGAAGATCCGTGGACGCAGGGCACCGGGGAGCTGTTTTTT
-	TRBJ2-3	TRBV4-1	-	CASSQEVGVVTQYF	TGCGCCAGCAGCCAAGAAGTGGGGGTTGTTACGCAGTATTTT
few	TRBJ2-2	TRBV6-5	-	CASSYYGVGGELFF	TGTGCCAGCAGTTATTATGGGGTCGGCGGGGAGCTGTTTTTT
-	TRBJ1-5	TRBV27	-	CASSLSGVGQPQHF	TGTGCCAGCAGTTTATCGGGGGTGGGGCAGCCCCAGCATTTT
-	TRBJ1-5	TRBV2	-	CASSGGGLNQPQHF	TGTGCCAGCAGCGGGGGGGGGTTAAATCAGCCCCAGCATTTT
many	TRBJ1-5	TRBV12-3/TRBV12-4	TRBD1	CASSSELGGTGAQHF	TGTGCCAGCAGTTCGGAGTTGGGGGGGACAGGAGCCCAGCATTTT
few	TRBJ1-4	TRBV6-1	-	CASSPQPTNEKLFF	TGTGCCAGCTCCCCACAACCAACTAATGAAAAACTGTTTTTT
-	TRBJ2-2	TRBV28	-	CASSFFKDDKINTGELFF	TGTGCCAGCAGTTTTTTCAAGGACGATAAGATTAACACCGGGGAGCTGTTTTTT
few	TRBJ2-5	TRBV4-1	-	CASSQGTQLGGHQETQYF	TGCGCCAGCAGCCAAGGGACCCAACTCGGGGGCCACCAAGAGACCCAGTACTTC
few	TRBJ1-4	TRBV12-3/TRBV12-4	TRBD1	CASSSKDRGEKLFF	TGTGCCAGCAGCTCGAAGGACAGGGGCGAAAAACTGTTTTTT
many	TRBJ1-2	TRBV12-3/TRBV12-4	TRBD1	CASSPGTGLGYTF	TGTGCCAGCAGTCCCGGGACAGGGCTTGGCTACACCTTC
many	TRBJ2-3	TRBV7-8	-	CASSLAGLSLGGSTDTQYF	TGTGCCAGCAGCTTAGCAGGACTCAGTTTGGGGGGAAGCACAGATACGCAGTATTTT
few	TRBJ2-2	TRBV4-3	-	CASSNGRGTGELFF	TGCGCCAGCAGCAACGGACGGGGGACCGGGGAGCTGTTTTTT
-	TRBJ2-1	TRBV2	-	CATQRGVEQFF	TGTGCCACCCAAAGGGGGGTTGAGCAGTTCTTC
-	TRBJ1-2	TRBV27	-	CASRSGDPNYGYTF	TGTGCCAGCAGATCCGGGGATCCTAACTATGGCTACACCTTC
-	TRBJ1-6	TRBV27	-	CASSFLPGSSYNSPLHF	TGTGCCAGCAGTTTTTTGCCCGGGAGCTCCTATAATTCACCCCTCCACTTT
many	TRBJ1-6	TRBV7-2	-	CASSLPGYNSPLHF	TGTGCCAGCAGCTTACCGGGATATAATTCACCCCTCCACTTT
-	TRBJ2-1	TRBV19	TRBD1	CASSHGQGNNEQFF	TGTGCCAGTAGTCACGGACAGGGTAACAATGAGCAGTTCTTC
few	TRBJ1-1	TRBV25-1	-	CASSETGPQF	TGTGCCAGCAGTGAAACTGGGCCGCAATTT
-	TRBJ1-1	TRBV19	-	CASSPAEGTNTEAFF	TGTGCCAGTAGTCCCGCGGAAGGGACGAACACTGAAGCTTTCTTT
many	TRBJ1-1	TRBV7-6	-	CASSLLVGTEAFF	TGTGCCAGCAGCTTACTAGTGGGCACTGAAGCTTTCTTT
many	TRBJ2-1	TRBV12-5	TRBD2	CASVAGNEQFF	TGTGCTAGTGTAGCGGGGAATGAGCAGTTCTTC
-	TRBJ2-1	TRBV27	-	CASSLMAGPYNEQFF	TGTGCCAGCAGTTTAATGGCGGGACCCTACAATGAGCAGTTCTTC
-	TRBJ1-2	TRBV7-2	TRBD1	CASSLPGQGLSNYGYTF	TGTGCCAGCAGCTTACCGGGACAGGGGTTGTCCAACTATGGCTACACCTTC